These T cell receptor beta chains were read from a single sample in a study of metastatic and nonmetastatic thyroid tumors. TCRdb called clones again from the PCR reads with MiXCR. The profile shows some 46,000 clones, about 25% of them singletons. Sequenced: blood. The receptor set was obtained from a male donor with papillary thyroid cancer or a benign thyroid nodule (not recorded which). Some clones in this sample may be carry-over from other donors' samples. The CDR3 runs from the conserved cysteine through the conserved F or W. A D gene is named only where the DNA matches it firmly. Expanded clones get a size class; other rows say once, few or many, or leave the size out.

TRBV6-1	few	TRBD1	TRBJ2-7	CASGQGEYEQYF	TGTGCGTCGGGACAGGGTGAATACGAGCAGTACTTC
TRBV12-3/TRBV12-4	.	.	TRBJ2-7	CASRRDLRGEQYF	TGTGCCAGCAGACGGGACCTTAGGGGTGAGCAGTACTTC
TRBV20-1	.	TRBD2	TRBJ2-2	CSARGVAGSGDLFF	TGCAGTGCTAGGGGTGTAGCGGGATCCGGGGATCTGTTTTTT
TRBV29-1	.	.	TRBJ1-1	CSANVYGTEAFF	TGCAGCGCCAACGTGTACGGCACTGAAGCTTTCTTT
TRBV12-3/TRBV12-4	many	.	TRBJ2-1	CASSLGSHTPFF	TGTGCCAGCAGTTTGGGCTCCCACACCCCGTTCTTC
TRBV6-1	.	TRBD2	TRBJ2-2	CASSKTGLNTGELFF	TGTGCCAGCAGTAAGACGGGACTAAACACCGGGGAGCTGTTTTTT
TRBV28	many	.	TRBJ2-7	CASSSPGLSYEQYF	TGTGCCAGCAGTTCACCGGGACTCTCCTACGAGCAGTACTTC
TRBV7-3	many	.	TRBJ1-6	CASSLKAAIPANSPLHF	TGTGCCAGCAGCTTAAAGGCAGCCATACCAGCAAATTCACCCCTCCACTTT
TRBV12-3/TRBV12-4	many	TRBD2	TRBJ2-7	CASSLGGGEQYF	TGTGCCAGCAGTTTAGGGGGGGGCGAGCAGTACTTC
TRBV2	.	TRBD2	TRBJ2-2	CASSLGEGVNTGELFF	TGTGCCAGCAGTCTTGGGGAGGGTGTAAACACCGGGGAGCTGTTTTTT
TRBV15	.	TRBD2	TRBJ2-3	CATSSSGGSTDTQYF	TGTGCCACCAGCAGTAGCGGGGGGAGCACAGATACGCAGTATTTT
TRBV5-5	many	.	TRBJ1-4	CASSLFTNEKLFF	TGTGCCAGCAGCTTGTTCACTAATGAAAAACTGTTTTTT
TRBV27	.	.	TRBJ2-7	CASSLIRDSYDQHF	TGTGCCAGCAGTTTAATCCGGGATTCCTACGATCAGCACTTC
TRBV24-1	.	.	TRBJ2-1	CATSEAGAHGGNEQFF	TGTGCCACCAGTGAGGCAGGGGCCCACGGGGGCAATGAGCAGTTCTTC
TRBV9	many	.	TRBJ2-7	CASSVTTGPYEQYF	TGTGCCAGCAGCGTGACGACAGGACCCTACGAGCAGTACTTC
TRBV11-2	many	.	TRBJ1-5	CASSTGIAQPQHF	TGTGCCAGCAGCACAGGGATCGCTCAGCCCCAGCATTTT
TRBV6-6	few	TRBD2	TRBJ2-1	CASSYSPSGGATYNEQFF	TGTGCCAGCAGTTACTCCCCTAGCGGGGGGGCTACTTATAATGAGCAGTTCTTC
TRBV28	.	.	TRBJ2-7	CASVTPRGLHSYEQYF	TGTGCCTCCGTTACCCCCAGGGGCCTACACTCCTACGAGCAGTACTTC
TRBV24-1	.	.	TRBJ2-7	CATSAQGYEQYF	TGTGCCACCAGTGCCCAGGGATACGAGCAGTACTTC
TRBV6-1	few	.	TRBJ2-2	CASSQLMGELFF	TGTGCCAGCAGCCAGTTGATGGGGGAGCTGTTTTTT
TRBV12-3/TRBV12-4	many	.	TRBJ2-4	CASSFGGAKNIQYF	TGTGCCAGCAGTTTCGGCGGGGCCAAAAACATTCAGTACTTC
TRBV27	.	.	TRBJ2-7	CASSSKTYEQYF	TGTGCCAGCAGTTCAAAGACCTACGAGCAGTACTTC
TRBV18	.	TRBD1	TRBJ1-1	CASSPVEGQEAFF	TGTGCCAGCTCACCAGTTGAGGGACAGGAAGCTTTCTTT
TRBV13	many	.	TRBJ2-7	CASSQATRGSYEQYF	TGTGCCAGCAGCCAAGCGACAAGGGGATCCTACGAGCAGTACTTC
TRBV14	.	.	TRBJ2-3	CASIPLTTPSTDTQYF	TGTGCCAGCATCCCCCTAACTACGCCTAGCACAGATACGCAGTATTTT
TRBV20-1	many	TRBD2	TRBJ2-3	CSAARLALTDTQYF	TGCAGTGCTGCCCGACTAGCGTTGACAGATACGCAGTATTTT
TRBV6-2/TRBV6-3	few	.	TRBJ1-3	CASKRRSGNTIYF	TGTGCCAGCAAACGAAGGTCTGGAAACACCATATATTTT
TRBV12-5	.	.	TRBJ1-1	CASGLVLGENTEAFF	TGTGCTAGTGGTTTGGTACTCGGAGAAAACACTGAAGCTTTCTTT
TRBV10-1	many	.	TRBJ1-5	CASRTINQPQHF	TGCGCCAGCAGGACGATCAATCAGCCCCAGCATTTT
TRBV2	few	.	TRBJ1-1	CASRDRQMNTEAFF	TGTGCCAGCAGAGACAGACAGATGAACACTGAAGCTTTCTTT
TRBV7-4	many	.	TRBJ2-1	CASSTPDQGVEFF	TGTGCCAGCAGCACCCCCGACCAGGGCGTCGAATTCTTC
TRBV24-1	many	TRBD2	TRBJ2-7	CATSDPKAGKNEQYF	TGTGCCACCAGTGATCCCAAAGCGGGGAAGAACGAGCAGTACTTC
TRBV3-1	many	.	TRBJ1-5	CASGETEPQHF	TGTGCCAGCGGAGAGACGGAGCCCCAGCATTTT
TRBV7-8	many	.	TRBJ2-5	CASSLLPALETQYF	TGTGCCAGCAGCTTATTACCAGCCCTAGAGACCCAGTACTTC
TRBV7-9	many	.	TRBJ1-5	CASSLGGEYNQPQHF	TGTGCCAGCAGCTTAGGCGGGGAGTACAATCAGCCCCAGCATTTT
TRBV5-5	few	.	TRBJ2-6	CASSSLPGANVLTF	TGTGCCAGCAGCTCCTTACCGGGGGCCAACGTCCTGACTTTC
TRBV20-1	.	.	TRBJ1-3	CSARPVTGHSGNTIYF	TGCAGTGCTAGACCCGTGACAGGCCACTCTGGAAACACCATATATTTT
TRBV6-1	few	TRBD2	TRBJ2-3	CASRVAGGPEDTQYF	TGTGCCAGCAGAGTAGCGGGAGGGCCGGAAGATACACAGTATTTT
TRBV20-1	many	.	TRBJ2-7	CSARGAGSNYEQYF	TGCAGTGCTAGGGGGGCAGGTAGTAATTACGAGCAGTACTTC
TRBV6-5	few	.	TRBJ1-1	CASSYFAGNTEAFF	TGTGCCAGCAGTTACTTTGCAGGGAACACTGAAGCTTTCTTT
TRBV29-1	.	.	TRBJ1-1	CSVEQTMNTEAFF	TGCAGCGTTGAGCAGACAATGAACACTGAAGCTTTCTTT
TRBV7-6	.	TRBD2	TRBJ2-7	CASSLAGGGTYEQYF	TGTGCCAGCAGCTTAGCTGGGGGGGGGACCTACGAGCAGTACTTC
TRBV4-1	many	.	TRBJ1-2	CASSQDGGPYGYTF	TGCGCCAGCAGCCAAGATGGTGGGCCCTATGGCTACACCTTC
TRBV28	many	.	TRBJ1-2	CASSPIVGTGNYGYTF	TGTGCCAGCAGCCCTATCGTGGGAACAGGGAACTATGGCTACACCTTC
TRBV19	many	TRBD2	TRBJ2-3	CASARESSDTQYF	TGTGCCAGTGCGCGGGAGAGTTCAGATACGCAGTATTTT
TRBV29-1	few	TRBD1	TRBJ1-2	CSVGTDAAGYTF	TGCAGCGTCGGGACAGACGCGGCTGGCTACACCTTC
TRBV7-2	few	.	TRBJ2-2	CASSLALSGQDTGELFF	TGTGCCAGCAGCTTAGCCCTGTCGGGACAAGATACCGGGGAGCTGTTTTTT
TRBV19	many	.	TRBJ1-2	CASSTQGYANYGYTF	TGTGCCAGTAGTACGCAGGGTTACGCGAACTATGGCTACACCTTC
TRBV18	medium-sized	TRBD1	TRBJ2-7	CASSTGDEQYF	TGTGCCAGCTCAACAGGGGACGAGCAGTACTTC
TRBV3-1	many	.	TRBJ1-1	CASSRSDKNTEAFF	TGTGCCAGCAGCCGCTCGGATAAGAACACTGAAGCTTTCTTT